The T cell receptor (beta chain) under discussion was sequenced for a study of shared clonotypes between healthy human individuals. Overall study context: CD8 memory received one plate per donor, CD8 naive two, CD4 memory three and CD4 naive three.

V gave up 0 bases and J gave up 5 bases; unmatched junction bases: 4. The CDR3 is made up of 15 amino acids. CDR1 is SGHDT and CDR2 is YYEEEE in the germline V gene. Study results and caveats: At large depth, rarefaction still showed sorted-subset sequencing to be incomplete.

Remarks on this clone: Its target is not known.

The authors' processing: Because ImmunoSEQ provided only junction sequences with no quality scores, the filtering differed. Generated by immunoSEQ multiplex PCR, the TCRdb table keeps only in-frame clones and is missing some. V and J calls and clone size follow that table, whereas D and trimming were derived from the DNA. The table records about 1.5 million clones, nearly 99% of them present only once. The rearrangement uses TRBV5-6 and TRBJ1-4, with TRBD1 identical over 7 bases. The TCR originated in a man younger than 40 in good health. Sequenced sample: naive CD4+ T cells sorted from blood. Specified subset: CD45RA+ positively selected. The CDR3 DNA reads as TGTGCCAGCAGCTTGGGGAGACAGGGAAATGAAAAACTGTTTTTT. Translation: CASSLGRQGNEKLFF. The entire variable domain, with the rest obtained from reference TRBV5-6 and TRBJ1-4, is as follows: DAGVTQSPTHLIKTRGQQVTLRCSPKSGHDTVSWYQQALGQGPQFIFQYYEEEERQRGNFPDRFSGHQFPNYSSELNVNALLLGDSALYLCASSLGRQGNEKLFFGSGTQLSVL.